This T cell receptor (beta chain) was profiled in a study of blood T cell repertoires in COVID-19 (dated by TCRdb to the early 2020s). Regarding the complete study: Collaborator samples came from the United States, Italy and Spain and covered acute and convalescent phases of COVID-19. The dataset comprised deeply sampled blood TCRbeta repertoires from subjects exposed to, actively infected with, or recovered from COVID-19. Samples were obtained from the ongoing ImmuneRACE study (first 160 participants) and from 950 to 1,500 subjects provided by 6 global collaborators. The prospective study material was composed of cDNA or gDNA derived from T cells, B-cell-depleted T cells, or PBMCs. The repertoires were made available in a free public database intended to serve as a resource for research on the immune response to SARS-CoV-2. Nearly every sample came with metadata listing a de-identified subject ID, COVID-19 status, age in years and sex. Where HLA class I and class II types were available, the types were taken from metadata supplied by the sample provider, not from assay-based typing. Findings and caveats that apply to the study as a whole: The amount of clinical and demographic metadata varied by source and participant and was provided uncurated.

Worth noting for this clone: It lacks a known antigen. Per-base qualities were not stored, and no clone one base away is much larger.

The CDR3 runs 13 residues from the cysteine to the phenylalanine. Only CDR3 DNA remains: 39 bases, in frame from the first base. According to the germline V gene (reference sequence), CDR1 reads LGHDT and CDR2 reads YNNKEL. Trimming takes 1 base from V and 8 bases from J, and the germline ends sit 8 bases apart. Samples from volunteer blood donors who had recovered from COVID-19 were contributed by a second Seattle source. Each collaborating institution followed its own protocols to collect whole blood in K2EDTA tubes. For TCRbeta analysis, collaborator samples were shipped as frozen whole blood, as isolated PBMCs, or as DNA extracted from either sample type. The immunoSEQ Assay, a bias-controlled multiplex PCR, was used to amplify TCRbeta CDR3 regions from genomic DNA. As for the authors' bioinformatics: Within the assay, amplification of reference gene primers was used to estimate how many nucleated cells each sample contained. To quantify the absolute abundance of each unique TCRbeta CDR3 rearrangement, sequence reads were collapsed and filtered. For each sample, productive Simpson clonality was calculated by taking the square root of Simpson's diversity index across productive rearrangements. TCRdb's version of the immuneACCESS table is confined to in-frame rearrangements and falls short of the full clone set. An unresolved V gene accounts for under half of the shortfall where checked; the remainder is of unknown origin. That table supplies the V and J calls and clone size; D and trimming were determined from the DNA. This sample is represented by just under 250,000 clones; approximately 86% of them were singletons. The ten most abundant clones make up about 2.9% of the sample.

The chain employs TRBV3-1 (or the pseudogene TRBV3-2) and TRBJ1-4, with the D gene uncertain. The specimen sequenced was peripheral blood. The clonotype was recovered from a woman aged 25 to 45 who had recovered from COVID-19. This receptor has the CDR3 CASSQGLREKLFF. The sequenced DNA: TGTGCCAGCAGCCAAGGCCTCCGGGAAAAACTGTTTTTT.